One and the same sample provided the 6 T cell receptor beta chains below, sequenced in a study of blood T cell repertoires in COVID-19. Produced via immunoSEQ multiplex PCR; TCRdb's table is partial and in-frame only. In the table there are 75,000 to 95,000 clones, about 89% of which are singletons. Material for sequencing was peripheral blood. Receptors were obtained from a human donor in a cohort sampled during active COVID-19.

This clone appeared a single time. The V gene is TRBV5-1, the J gene TRBJ2-5; TRBD1 matches 10 bases. Trimming at V came to 4 bases and at J to 5 bases, leaving 8 bases not matched to a gene. CDR3 size: 15 residues. Germline V CDR1 and CDR2: SGHRS, YFSETQ. In DNA form, the CDR3 reads TGCGCCAGCAGCCTCAAGGGACAGGGGCGGGAGACCCAGTACTTC. Protein product: CASSLKGQGRETQYF.

CDR3 in amino acids: CASRSGSGADTQYF. The CDR3 DNA is TGTGCCAGCAGGAGCGGGAGTGGTGCAGATACGCAGTATTTT. The chain is built from TRBV2 and TRBJ2-3; 8 bases align to TRBD2. The CDR3 runs to 14 residues. Per germline, CDR1 SNHLY and CDR2 FYNNEI. Trimming cost V 6 bases and J 4 bases; bases outside gene matches: 6.

This chain joins TRBV2 and TRBJ2-3; 8 bases are shared with TRBD2. This CDR3 comprises 15 residues. Trimming at V came to 0 bases and at J to 2 bases, leaving 1 base not matched to a gene. CDR1 and CDR2 (germline): SNHLY, FYNNEI. The CDR3 here is CASSEAGLDTDTQYF. CDR3 bases: TGTGCCAGCAGTGAAGCGGGACTAGACACAGATACGCAGTATTTT.

This chain connects TRBV28 to TRBJ2-1, with 10 bases identical to TRBD1. Germline V gives CDR1 MDHEN, CDR2 SYDVKM. This CDR3 comprises 15 residues. The trim removed 6 bases at V and 9 bases at J, leaving 11 bases unmatched. The CDR3 coding sequence is TGTGCCAGCAGCCCGACAGGGGGCTGGGGGGGTGAGCAGTTCTTC. Its protein product is CASSPTGGWGGEQFF.

The V gene is TRBV18, the J gene TRBJ2-5; D is possibly TRBD1 (5 bases). Trimming left V 3 bases short and J 2 bases short, with 7 bases between. Germline values: CDR1 KGHSH, CDR2 LQKENI. This CDR3 is built from 13 residues. The CDR3 DNA sequence: TGTGCCAGCTCACCGCCAGGGCAAGAGACCCAGTACTTC. The encoded protein is CASSPPGQETQYF.

The genes are TRBV27 and TRBJ1-2; 8 bases line up with TRBD1. V lost 2 bases, J lost 8 bases, and 19 bases stayed unmatched. Germline lookup yields CDR1 MNHEY and CDR2 SMNVEV (reference sequence). The CDR3 is 18 residues long. The chain's CDR3 is CASSLQGQGWQSPGGYTF. The CDR3 coding sequence is TGTGCCAGCAGTTTACAAGGACAGGGATGGCAGAGTCCGGGGGGCTACACCTTC.